These 3 T cell receptor beta chains were all obtained from the same sample, sequenced in a study of T cell repertoires in ileal Crohn's disease. Time point described: neoterminal ileum biopsy at postoperative endoscopy, about 6 months after surgery. TCRdb keeps only in-frame clones here, not all; method: immunoSEQ multiplex PCR. The sample includes roughly 1,800 clones, around 88% of them seen just once. The sequencing sample was made of ileal tissue. Source of these receptors: an adult with Crohn's disease.

V usage is TRBV4-3 and J usage is TRBJ2-1; TRBD2 matches 9 bases. V lost 3 bases, J lost 10 bases, and 4 bases stayed unmatched. CDR3 length equals 13 residues. The germline V gene has CDR1 LGHNA and CDR2 YSLEER. CDR3 region: CASSQLSGREQFF. The CDR3 DNA reads TGCGCCAGCAGCCAGTTGAGCGGGAGGGAGCAGTTCTTC.

V and J are TRBV6-5 and TRBJ1-1; 7 bases agree with TRBD1. Trimming cost V 5 bases and J 8 bases; bases outside gene matches: 11. This CDR3 spans 14 amino acids. CDR1 and CDR2 from the germline V gene are MNHEY and SVGAGI. The CDR3 here is CASSPPDRAGEAFF. The CDR3 region has the DNA TGTGCCAGCAGTCCCCCCGACAGGGCGGGGGAAGCTTTCTTT.

The chain recombines TRBV11-2 with TRBJ2-1; TRBD2 aligns across 12 bases. Looked up from germline, CDR1 is SGHAT and CDR2 is FQNNGV. Trimming cost V 3 bases and J 6 bases; bases outside gene matches: 9. The CDR3 is made up of 17 amino acids. Here the CDR3 DNA reads TGTGCCAGCAGCTTGCTTCTAGCGGGAGGGTCCCCCAATGAGCAGTTCTTC. It encodes CASSLLLAGGSPNEQFF.